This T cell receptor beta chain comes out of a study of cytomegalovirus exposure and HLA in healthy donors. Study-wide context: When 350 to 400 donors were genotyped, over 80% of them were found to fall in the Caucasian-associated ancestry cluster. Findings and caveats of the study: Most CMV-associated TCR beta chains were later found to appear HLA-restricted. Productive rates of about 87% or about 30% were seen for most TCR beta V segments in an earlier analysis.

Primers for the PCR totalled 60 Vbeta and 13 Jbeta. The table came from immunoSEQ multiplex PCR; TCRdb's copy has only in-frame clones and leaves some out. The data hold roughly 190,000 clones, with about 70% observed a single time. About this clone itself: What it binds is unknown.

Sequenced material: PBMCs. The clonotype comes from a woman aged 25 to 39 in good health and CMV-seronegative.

In DNA form, the CDR3 reads TGCGCCAGCAGCCTGGACAGGGGAAACACCATATATTTT. This sequence encodes CASSLDRGNTIYF. The rearrangement joins TRBV5-1 to TRBJ1-3; 7 bases match TRBD1. The CDR3 length is 13 residues. Losses at the gene ends were 4 bases for V and 4 bases for J; bases not matched to a gene: 2. Germline V lookup: CDR1 SGHRS, CDR2 YFSETQ.